These 10 T cell receptor beta chains originate from one sample sequenced in a study of T cells after yellow fever vaccination. MiXCR, run by TCRdb on the 5' RACE reads, gives a single entry per CDR3 protein. The sample lists 250,000 to 300,000 distinct CDR3 sequences, under 9% occurring once. Sequences were derived from CD4+ T cells sorted from PBMCs, sampled 5 days after the yellow fever booster vaccination. Source of these receptors: a man between 18 and 35 years old who received the YFV17D yellow fever vaccine.

This clonotype was seen only a few times. The chain employs TRBV19 and TRBJ2-3; D remains ambiguous. The CDR3 loop spans 11 amino acids. Germline V gene lookup returns CDR1 LNHDA and CDR2 SQIVND (reference sequence). Deletions cut 4 bases from V and 7 bases from J, with 6 bases between. CDR3 DNA: TGTGCCAGTAGTACCGTTAATACGCAGTATTTT. This encodes CASSTVNTQYF.

This clonotype has more than one count but fewer than ten. V and J are TRBV6-2 or TRBV6-3 and TRBJ1-1, with TRBD1 matching over 9 bases. The CDR3 has 15 residues. The J segment lost 3 bases and the V segment lost 5 bases, leaving 7 bases of the junction unmatched. Germline V CDR1 and CDR2: MNHEY, SVGEGT. CDR3 protein: CASSGQGIEDTEAFF. As DNA, the CDR3 is TGTGCCAGCAGTGGACAGGGGATAGAGGACACTGAAGCTTTCTTT.

The chain joins TRBV24-1 to TRBJ2-2, with 7 bases that match TRBD1. CDR1 is KGHDR, CDR2 SFDVKD, per germline. With 12 bases clipped from V and 0 bases from J, the junction kept 6 bases outside the gene matches. The CDR3 totals 14 residues. In DNA form, the CDR3 reads TGTGCCGCCACCGGGACAGCGAACACCGGGGAGCTGTTTTTT. It translates to CAATGTANTGELFF.

This chain connects TRBV12-3 or TRBV12-4 to TRBJ1-5; 7 positions agree with TRBD1. There are 15 residues in the CDR3. Losses at the gene ends were 3 bases for V and 7 bases for J; bases not matched to a gene: 9. The CDR3 loop is CASSFSSGGQQPQHF. The CDR3 DNA follows: TGTGCCAGCAGTTTCTCTTCAGGGGGGCAGCAGCCCCAGCATTTT.

This clonotype occurred a few times. V and J are TRBV12-3 or TRBV12-4 and TRBJ1-1; TRBD1 aligns across 7 bases. The CDR3 contains 14 residues. J gave up 1 base and V 5 bases, and 4 bases lay outside the gene matches. In nucleotides, the CDR3 is TGTGCCAGCAGTCAGAGACAGGGGAACACTGAAGCTTTCTTT. Translated, it gives CASSQRQGNTEAFF.

This clonotype was counted between two and nine times. V gene TRBV5-1 combines with J gene TRBJ2-1; tentatively, D is TRBD2 (5 bases). The CDR3 runs 14 residues. The V end lost 2 bases, the J end lost 4 bases, and 10 bases lay between the germline ends. In germline, CDR1 is SGHRS, CDR2 YFSETQ. The CDR3 DNA reads TGCGCCAGCAGCTTATTCGGGGATTACAATGAGCAGTTCTTC. Translated, it gives CASSLFGDYNEQFF.

V usage is TRBV18 and J usage is TRBJ2-6; 7 bases agree with TRBD1. This CDR3 is 16 amino acids long. Germline V gene lookup returns CDR1 KGHSH and CDR2 LQKENI. After removal of 2 bases from V and 2 bases from J, the junction contained 3 bases not matched to a gene. The CDR3 sequence: CASSPNTGAGANVLTF. In nucleotides, the CDR3 is TGTGCCAGCTCACCAAATACAGGGGCTGGGGCCAACGTCCTGACTTTC.

This clonotype turned up a few times. The chain carries TRBV27 and TRBJ2-7, with TRBD2 as a possible D gene (6 bases). The CDR3 is 15 residues long. V shed 5 bases and J shed 0 bases, with 14 bases lying between them. The germline V gene has CDR1 MNHEY and CDR2 SMNVEV (reference sequence). The CDR3 reads CASSPWGEYSYEQYV. The DNA for the CDR3 is TGTGCCAGCAGTCCATGGGGGGAATACTCCTACGAGCAGTACGTC.

This clonotype occurred many times. The J gene is TRBJ2-7, the V gene TRBV20-1; TRBD2 matches 10 bases. The germline V gene encodes CDR1 DFQATT and CDR2 SNEGSKA (reference sequence). The CDR3 runs 16 residues. J gave up 5 bases and V 3 bases, and 13 bases lay outside the gene matches. CDR3 sequence: CSARVSGGAVSHEQYF. CDR3 DNA: TGCAGTGCTAGGGTCAGCGGGGGGGCAGTCAGTCACGAGCAGTACTTC.

The genes are TRBV7-2 and TRBJ2-3; 12 bases map to TRBD2. CDR1 is SGHTA and CDR2 is FQGNSA in the germline V gene. V lost 3 bases to trimming and J lost 4 bases; unmatched junction nucleotides: 5. This CDR3 is built from 16 residues. In DNA, the CDR3 is TGTGCCAGCAGCTTGTATCTAGCGGGGGGGCCAGATACGCAGTATTTT. The encoded protein is CASSLYLAGGPDTQYF.